This TCR beta chain came from a study of blood T cells in healthy people across ages. Isolated PBMCs totaled at least 6 million in each sample. V shed 5 bases, J shed 6 bases, and the junction held 8 bases outside the gene matches. Per the germline V gene, CDR1 is SGHTA and CDR2 is FQGNSA. The CDR3 is made up of 16 amino acids. Primed by a sample-barcoded 5' primer and a J-beta primer mix, a second PCR proceeded for about 6 to 12 cycles. Sequencing yielded, for each sample, at least 2.5 million paired-end reads carrying CDR3. TCRdb fed the 5' RACE reads into MiXCR, producing one record per CDR3 protein. Among over 1,500,000 distinct CDR3 sequences listed, around 40% were seen once.

Sequencing used blood. This TCR was recovered from a human donor in good health. The gene calls are TRBV7-2 and TRBJ2-1; 12 positions match TRBD2. The CDR3 coding sequence is TGTGCCAGCAGCCCCGATCTAGCGGGGGGGCTCAATGAGCAGTTCTTC. Translating gives CASSPDLAGGLNEQFF.